The clone carrying this T cell receptor beta chain has only one observation. Its matching antigen is unknown. A far larger clone is only one base removed, so a read error is likely. Other DNA sequences in this sample translate to the same CDR3. This record comes from a study of shared clonotypes between healthy human individuals. Study findings and constraints: Genetic and exposure-history diversity was limited by the small donor number.

Deep-level running was used for the assay. Repertoires were generated with immunoSEQ multiplex PCR, while TCRdb's copy carries only in-frame clones and drops some. The sample holds about 490,000 clones, around 85% seen once. The germline CDR1 and CDR2 sequences are SGHAT and FQDESV (reference sequence). The CDR3 has 15 residues. The chain links TRBV11-1 to TRBJ2-5; 10 bases map to TRBD2. The specimen sequenced was PBMCs. The receptor comes from a woman in her thirties or forties in good health. Some clones in this sample may be carry-over from other donors' samples. The DNA of the CDR3 is TGCGCCAGCAGCGCCACTAGCGGGACGTTTGAGACCCAGTACTTC. Its translation is CASSATSGTFETQYF. The complete variable domain, with remaining parts taken from reference TRBV11-1 and TRBJ2-5, reads EAEVAQSPRYKITEKSQAVAFWCDPISGHATLYWYRQILGQGPELLVQFQDESVVDDSQLPKDRFSAERLKGVDSTLKIQPAELGDSAMYLCASSATSGTFETQYFGPGTRLLVL.